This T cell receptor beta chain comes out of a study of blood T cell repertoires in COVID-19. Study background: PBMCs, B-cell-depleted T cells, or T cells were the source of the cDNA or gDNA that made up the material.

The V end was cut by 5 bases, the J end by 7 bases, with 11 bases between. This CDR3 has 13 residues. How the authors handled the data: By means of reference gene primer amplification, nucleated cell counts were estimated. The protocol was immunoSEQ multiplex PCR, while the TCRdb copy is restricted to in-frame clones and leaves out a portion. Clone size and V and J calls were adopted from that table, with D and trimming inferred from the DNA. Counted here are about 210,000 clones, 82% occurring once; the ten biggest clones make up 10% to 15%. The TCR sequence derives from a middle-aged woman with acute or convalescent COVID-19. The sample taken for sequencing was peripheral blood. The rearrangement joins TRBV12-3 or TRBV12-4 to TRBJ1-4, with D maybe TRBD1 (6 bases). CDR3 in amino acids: CASSPTGFEKLFF. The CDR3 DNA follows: TGTGCCAGCAGTCCAACAGGGTTTGAAAAACTGTTTTTT.